A selection of T cell receptor beta chains follows, all from one sample in a study of vaccination and CD4 T cells after COVID-19. TCRdb used MiXCR to reprocess the PCR reads, holding one entry per CDR3 protein. The data hold some 4,600 distinct CDR3 sequences, with 43% observed a single time. Antigens for these TCRs are unknown. The sample taken for sequencing was CD4+ T cells from blood, cultured in vitro. All receptors come from a human donor who had recovered from COVID-19. The CDR3 runs from the conserved cysteine through the conserved F or W. The D gene is left open where the match is weak. A clone size is listed for some rows: how often the clone was seen (once, few, many), or a class if it is expanded.

TRBD1	TRBV24-1	NA	TRBJ2-7	CATSGTGDPYGQYF	TGTGCCACCAGCGGGACAGGGGATCCCTACGGGCAGTACTTC
TRBD1	TRBV20-1	few	TRBJ1-5	CSARDLRSSEPTGTSNQPQHF	TGCAGTGCTAGAGATTTGCGGTCCTCCGAACCGACAGGGACTAGCAATCAGCCCCAGCATTTT
NA	TRBV7-9	NA	TRBJ2-2	CASSLAWGLLTGELFF	TGTGCCAGCAGCTTAGCGTGGGGCTTACTCACCGGGGAGCTGTTTTTT
NA	TRBV18	NA	TRBJ1-2	CASSPGGNYGYTF	TGTGCCAGCTCACCAGGGGGGAACTATGGCTACACCTTC
NA	TRBV20-1	hyperexpanded	TRBJ2-3	CSAIGVSTDTQYF	TGCAGTGCTATAGGAGTTAGCACAGATACGCAGTATTTT
TRBD1	TRBV4-1	NA	TRBJ1-2	CASSQDSPGQGASGYTF	TGCGCCAGCAGCCAAGATTCGCCGGGACAGGGGGCGTCTGGCTACACCTTC
NA	TRBV19	NA	TRBJ1-5	CASSIQAPQSQPQHF	TGTGCCAGTAGTATTCAGGCCCCTCAGAGTCAGCCCCAGCATTTT
TRBD2	TRBV10-3	NA	TRBJ2-7	CAISPGLVQYEQYF	TGTGCCATCAGCCCGGGACTAGTACAGTACGAGCAGTACTTC
NA	TRBV6-5	NA	TRBJ2-5	CASSYYRWTETQYF	TGTGCCAGCAGTTACTACCGTTGGACGGAGACCCAGTACTTC
NA	TRBV12-3/TRBV12-4	NA	TRBJ1-5	CASSLDRVSNQPQHF	TGTGCCAGCAGTTTAGACAGGGTGAGCAATCAGCCCCAGCATTTT
TRBD1	TRBV29-1	once	TRBJ2-7	CSVAAVPDRGAEQYF	TGCAGCGTTGCGGCAGTGCCGGACAGGGGTGCCGAGCAGTACTTC
TRBD1	TRBV9	NA	TRBJ1-6	CASSVDPGQSHNSPLHF	TGTGCCAGCAGCGTCGATCCGGGACAGAGCCATAATTCACCCCTCCACTTT
TRBD2	TRBV20-1	NA	TRBJ2-7	CSARDGTSFYEQYF	TGCAGTGCTAGAGACGGGACTAGTTTTTACGAGCAGTACTTC
NA	TRBV11-3	NA	TRBJ1-3	CASSPQDPEDTIYF	TGTGCCAGCAGCCCACAGGATCCGGAAGACACCATATATTTT
NA	TRBV20-1	NA	TRBJ2-1	CSARGTAGHNEQFF	TGCAGTGCTAGAGGGACAGCGGGGCACAATGAGCAGTTCTTC
NA	TRBV19	NA	TRBJ2-1	CASSTNTGYGNEQFF	TGTGCCAGTAGTACAAACACAGGGTATGGCAATGAGCAGTTCTTC
TRBD2	TRBV5-1	NA	TRBJ2-3	CASSLVSGGEPDTQYF	TGCGCCAGCAGCTTGGTTAGCGGGGGGGAGCCAGATACGCAGTATTTT
TRBD1	TRBV7-8	few	TRBJ1-1	CASSFSTGVTEAFF	TGTGCCAGCAGCTTCTCGACAGGGGTGACTGAAGCTTTCTTT
NA	TRBV21-1	NA	TRBJ2-7	CASSKRVSRYEQYF	TGTGCCAGCAGCAAACGAGTCTCGCGTTACGAGCAGTACTTC
TRBD1	TRBV5-4	NA	TRBJ1-2	CASSLYGQGVAYGYTF	TGTGCCAGCAGCTTGTATGGGCAGGGGGTCGCCTATGGCTACACCTTC
NA	TRBV20-1	few	TRBJ2-3	CSARGVKGGHTRDTQYF	TGCAGTGCTAGAGGGGTAAAGGGGGGACACACGAGGGATACGCAGTATTTT
NA	TRBV15	few	TRBJ2-5	CATSRTDSWETQYF	TGTGCCACCAGCAGAACGGACAGTTGGGAGACCCAGTACTTC
TRBD1	TRBV6-1	few	TRBJ2-2	CASSRTGSNGELFF	TGTGCCAGCTCCCGGACAGGGTCGAACGGGGAGCTGTTTTTT
NA	TRBV7-8	NA	TRBJ2-6	CASTPSGGAGANVLTF	TGTGCCAGCACCCCTAGTGGGGGAGCTGGGGCCAACGTCCTGACTTTC
NA	TRBV11-2	few	TRBJ1-2	CASSANGFGYTF	TGTGCCAGCAGCGCAAACGGGTTCGGCTACACCTTC
NA	TRBV21-1	NA	TRBJ2-1	CASSNLRQGYNEQFF	TGTGCCAGCAGCAATTTGAGACAGGGGTACAATGAGCAGTTCTTC
NA	TRBV6-5	few	TRBJ1-2	CASSYSTGRGYTF	TGTGCCAGCAGTTACTCCACAGGCCGGGGCTACACCTTC
NA	TRBV7-6	few	TRBJ2-1	CASSSSGTASYNEQFF	TGTGCCAGCAGCTCTTCCGGGACGGCCTCCTACAATGAGCAGTTCTTC
TRBD2	TRBV20-1	NA	TRBJ2-5	CSARESSGLAAQETQYF	TGCAGTGCTAGAGAGTCCTCCGGACTAGCGGCTCAAGAGACCCAGTACTTC
TRBD2	TRBV7-9	NA	TRBJ2-3	CASSPTSVGTQYF	TGTGCCAGCAGCCCCACTAGCGTAGGTACGCAGTATTTT
TRBD1	TRBV7-3	NA	TRBJ1-2	CASSSGQGYGYTF	TGTGCCAGCAGCTCTGGACAGGGGTATGGCTACACCTTC
NA	TRBV6-5	NA	TRBJ2-1	CASSYALGEQFF	TGTGCCAGCAGTTACGCTCTGGGGGAGCAGTTCTTC
NA	TRBV6-5	NA	TRBJ1-1	CASSYSNTGRVFEAFF	TGTGCCAGCAGTTACTCGAATACCGGCAGGGTCTTTGAAGCTTTCTTT
NA	TRBV20-1	NA	TRBJ1-1	CSARAVGRMNTEAFF	TGCAGTGCTAGGGCTGTTGGGCGGATGAACACTGAAGCTTTCTTT
NA	TRBV6-1	large	TRBJ2-3	CASRAVFAGPTDTQYF	TGTGCCAGCAGGGCCGTGTTCGCGGGCCCCACAGATACGCAGTATTTT
NA	TRBV10-2	NA	TRBJ1-1	CASRDQGRGPSTEAFF	TGCGCCAGCAGGGATCAGGGTCGGGGGCCCAGTACTGAAGCTTTCTTT
NA	TRBV6-1	NA	TRBJ1-1	CASSETFGSGRLAFF	TGTGCCAGCAGTGAAACGTTTGGGTCGGGTCGGTTAGCTTTCTTT
NA	TRBV11-2	few	TRBJ1-2	CASSLGTAGVGYTF	TGTGCCAGCAGCTTAGGGACGGCCGGGGTCGGCTACACCTTC
NA	TRBV29-1	NA	TRBJ1-1	CSANPGGRTEAFF	TGCAGCGCCAACCCGGGGGGGCGGACTGAAGCTTTCTTT
NA	TRBV6-1	once	TRBJ2-3	CASSEWDTQYF	TGTGCCAGCAGTGAATGGGATACGCAGTATTTT
NA	TRBV6-1	NA	TRBJ1-2	CATTGRGLLGGYTF	TGTGCCACCACGGGCAGGGGCCTGCTTGGCGGCTACACCTTC
TRBD1	TRBV6-1	few	TRBJ2-3	CASRFQGARTDTQYF	TGTGCCAGCAGATTCCAGGGGGCTAGGACAGATACGCAGTATTTT
TRBD1	TRBV27	few	TRBJ1-2	CASSLTVGTAVNYGYTF	TGTGCCAGCAGTTTAACTGTCGGGACAGCAGTTAACTATGGCTACACCTTC
TRBD1	TRBV20-1	NA	TRBJ1-1	CSARDDRAPVNTEAFF	TGCAGTGCTAGGGACGACAGGGCACCCGTGAACACTGAAGCTTTCTTT
TRBD1	TRBV5-1	few	TRBJ2-1	CASSLDGTGYNEQFF	TGCGCCAGCAGCTTGGACGGGACAGGGTACAATGAGCAGTTCTTC
NA	TRBV6-5	NA	TRBJ1-6	CASSYSGERSYNSPLHF	TGTGCCAGCAGTTACTCTGGCGAGCGCTCCTATAATTCACCCCTCCACTTT
NA	TRBV7-2	NA	TRBJ2-1	CASSSQRVLYNEQFF	TGTGCCAGCAGCTCACAGAGGGTACTCTACAATGAGCAGTTCTTC
TRBD1	TRBV11-2	NA	TRBJ1-1	CASSLGAWTGGFGTEAFF	TGTGCCAGCAGCTTAGGGGCTTGGACAGGGGGCTTTGGCACTGAAGCTTTCTTT
NA	TRBV20-1	medium-sized	TRBJ2-5	CSARAPQGGETQYF	TGCAGTGCTAGAGCCCCACAGGGTGGGGAGACCCAGTACTTC